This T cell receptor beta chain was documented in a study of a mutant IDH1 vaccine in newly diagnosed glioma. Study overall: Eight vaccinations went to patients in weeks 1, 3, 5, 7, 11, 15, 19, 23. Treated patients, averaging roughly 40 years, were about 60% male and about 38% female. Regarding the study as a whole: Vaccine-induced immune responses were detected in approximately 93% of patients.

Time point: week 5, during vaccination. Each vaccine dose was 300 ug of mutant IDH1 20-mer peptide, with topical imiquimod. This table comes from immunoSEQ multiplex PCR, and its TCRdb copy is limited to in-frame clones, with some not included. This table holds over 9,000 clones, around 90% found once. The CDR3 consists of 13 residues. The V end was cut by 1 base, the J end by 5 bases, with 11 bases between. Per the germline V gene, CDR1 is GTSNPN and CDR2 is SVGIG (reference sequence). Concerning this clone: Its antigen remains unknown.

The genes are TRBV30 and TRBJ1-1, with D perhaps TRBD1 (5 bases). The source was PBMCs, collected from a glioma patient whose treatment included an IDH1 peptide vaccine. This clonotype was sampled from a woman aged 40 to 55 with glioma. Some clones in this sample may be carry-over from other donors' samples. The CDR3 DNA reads TGTGCCTGGAGTGCGTTTGGGGGGACTGAAGCTTTCTTT. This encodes CAWSAFGGTEAFF.